This TCR beta chain was captured by sequencing in a study of T cell responses to AZD1222 COVID-19 vaccine. Study-wide points: White British ancestry dominated among donors, who included more females, and clonal diversity was possibly underestimated.

Libraries were prepared by immunoSEQ multiplex PCR; TCRdb keeps only in-frame clonotypes and omits some of them. The sample holds around 100,000 clones; roughly 88% are singletons and the top ten take around 9.4%. Germline CDR1 is SQVTM and CDR2 is ANQGSEA. Between the trimmed V and J ends, which lost 3 bases and 5 bases, there was a span of 21 bases. The CDR3 runs to 16 residues. With respect to this clone: Its antigen is unidentified.

This receptor was identified in an adult in good health. The V gene is TRBV29-1, the J gene TRBJ2-3; D might be TRBD2 (7 bases). Material: peripheral blood, obtained on day 0 of AZD1222 vaccination. CDR3 amino acids: CSVDGVAGAVRDTQYF. In DNA form, the CDR3 reads TGCAGCGTTGATGGCGTGGCGGGGGCGGTACGAGATACGCAGTATTTT.